This TCR beta chain was captured by sequencing in a study of technical replicates of blood from a handful of donors. This clone was found once. Germline V lookup: CDR1 SGHTS, CDR2 YDEGEE. The CDR3 extends over 17 amino acids. Trimming removed 3 bases from V and 4 bases from J; junction bases left unmatched: 11. Method: immunoSEQ multiplex PCR; TCRdb's copy keeps in-frame clones and lacks some. This sample has approximately 100,000 clones, with just over 95% found just once. The sequence came from a human donor in good health. Sequencing input: T cells isolated from PBMCs. The rearrangement joins TRBV5-8 to TRBJ1-4; 8 bases line up with TRBD1. Here the CDR3 reads CASSSLTDRVVNEKLFF. The CDR3 nucleotides are TGTGCCAGCAGCTCATTGACGGACAGGGTGGTTAATGAAAAACTGTTTTTT. Full variable domain (outside the CDR3, taken from reference TRBV5-8 and TRBJ1-4): EAGVTQSPTHLIKTRGQQATLRCSPISGHTSVYWYQQALGLGLQFLLWYDEGEERNRGNFPPRFSGRQFPNYSSELNVNALELEDSALYLCASSSLTDRVVNEKLFFGSGTQLSVL.